What follows are 7 T cell receptor beta chains derived from one specimen sequenced in a study of shared clonotypes between healthy human individuals. TCRdb's table, derived via immunoSEQ multiplex PCR, lists solely in-frame clones and lacks some. The table lists about 2.3 million clones, around 93% of them singletons. The sequencing input was naive CD4+ T cells from PBMCs. Subset here: CD45RA+ positively selected. The receptor set was obtained from a man aged 18 to 35 in good health. Some clones in this sample may be carry-over from other donors' samples.

In this sample, this clone turned up once. V is TRBV28 and J is TRBJ1-5; tentative D call: TRBD1 (5 bases). The germline V gene has CDR1 MDHEN and CDR2 SYDVKM. The length of the CDR3 is 15 residues. Deletions cut 6 bases from V and 1 base from J, with 13 bases between. This CDR3 reads CASRGRVVSNQPQHF. The CDR3 DNA reads as TGTGCCAGCAGGGGGCGCGTAGTGAGCAATCAGCCCCAGCATTTT.

The chain couples TRBV30 to TRBJ2-1, with TRBD2 as a possible D gene (6 bases). The ends were cut back, 2 bases at V and 0 bases at J, with 17 bases in the middle. The CDR3 contains 17 residues. CDR1 is GTSNPN and CDR2 is SVGIG in the germline V gene (reference sequence). The CDR3 loop reads CAWSPPYGRSSYNEQFF. The CDR3 nucleotides are TGTGCCTGGAGTCCTCCGTATGGGAGGAGCTCCTACAATGAGCAGTTCTTC.

With respect to this clone: Relative to the germline gene, one junction end is altered; a read error may explain this. The chain is built from TRBV15 and TRBJ2-7; 7 bases line up with TRBD1. The CDR3 sequence is 19 residues long. CDR1 and CDR2 (germline): LNHNV, YYDKDF (reference sequence). The CDR3 here is CATSRGRGGNDRENYQQYF. The CDR3 nucleotides are TGTGCCACCAGCAGAGGCCGAGGGGGTAACGACAGGGAGAACTACCAGCAGTACTTC.

To note about this clone: Distinct nucleotide sequences in the sample also encode this CDR3. The chain joins TRBV2 to TRBJ2-5; D uncertain. The germline gives CDR1 SNHLY, CDR2 FYNNEI. The V gene lost 6 bases and the J gene lost 4 bases, with 12 bases spanning the gap. The CDR3 runs 13 residues. Written as DNA, the CDR3 is TGTGCCAGCAGCGTAAGAATGGGAGAGACCCAGTACTTC. Translation gives CASSVRMGETQYF.

The chain couples TRBV2 to TRBJ2-3; D possibly corresponds to TRBD1 (6 bases). The CDR3 loop spans 13 amino acids. V shed 7 bases and J shed 1 base, with 9 bases lying between them. CDR1 SNHLY and CDR2 FYNNEI come from the germline V gene. As DNA, the CDR3 is TGTGCCAGCAAGGACAGCGGCACAGATACGCAGTATTTT. Protein sequence: CASKDSGTDTQYF.

This chain joins TRBV11-3 and TRBJ2-7; 7 nucleotides align to TRBD1. The germline gives CDR1 SGHNT, CDR2 YENEEA. V lost 3 bases to trimming and J lost 2 bases; unmatched junction nucleotides: 1. This CDR3 region has 13 residues. The chain's CDR3 is CASSFGQAYEQYF. The CDR3 nucleotides are TGTGCCAGCAGCTTCGGACAGGCCTACGAGCAGTACTTC.

The chain carries TRBV29-1 and TRBJ2-7; 7 bases map to TRBD1. The junction had 7 bases not matched to a gene; V was cut back by 6 bases and J by 2 bases. CDR3 length: 13 residues. Looked up from germline, CDR1 is SQVTM and CDR2 is ANQGSEA. CDR3 coding DNA: TGCAGCGTAAAACCGGGACAGACCTACGAGCAGTACTTC. Protein product: CSVKPGQTYEQYF.